This T cell receptor beta chain stems from a study of cytomegalovirus exposure and HLA in healthy donors. For the study at large: The Caucasian-associated ancestry cluster contained approximately 81% of the 300 to 400 genotyped donors.

It was with 60 Vbeta and 13 Jbeta primers that the PCR ran. Sequenced by immunoSEQ multiplex PCR; TCRdb stores in-frame clones only, minus some. The sample shows under 200,000 clones, roughly 75% of them seen only once. This clone was seen only once. Its antigen is currently unknown. Findings and caveats of the study: Later work found that TCR association rates differed between HLA loci; DRB1 had the most and HLA-C the fewest. CMV serostatus was the only immune exposure information that was available. Most TCR sequences were seen very rarely across donors, but some public TCRs occurred in many.

Germline CDR1 SNHLY, CDR2 FYNNEI. The CDR3 is 14 amino acids. Trimming took off 2 bases at V and 6 bases at J, with 12 bases between the two ends. Material: PBMCs. This receptor was identified in a man between 35 and 55 years old in good health and CMV-seronegative. The V call is TRBV2, the J call TRBJ2-3, with D perhaps matching TRBD2 (7 bases). CDR3 bases: TGTGCCAGCAGTGAACTTAAGGGGGGGGATACGCAGTATTTT. Its translation is CASSELKGGDTQYF.